The 24 T cell receptor beta chains in this list originate from one sample, sequenced in a study of CD8+ T cells in alopecia areata. In each case, RNA was isolated and then reverse transcribed into cDNA as the sequencing template. TCRdb keeps only in-frame clones here, not all; method: immunoSEQ multiplex PCR. The data show about 270,000 clones, with none appearing a single time. Sorting of pooled cutaneous lymph node cells was based on CD4, CD8alpha, NKG2D, NKG2ACE and other markers. Material: CD4+ T cells sorted from a lymph node. The source of these receptors is a C3H/HeJ mouse with alopecia areata. The strain's MHC: H2-k.

A remark on this clone: Genes here carry mouse names. The read ends 4 residues early relative to the CDR3; the germline J gene fills the gap. This rearrangement joins TRBV31 to TRBJ2-3; tentatively, D is TRBD1 (6 bases). Germline V lookup: CDR1 GKSSPN, CDR2 SITVG. The length of the CDR3 is 15 residues. V gave up 3 bases and J gave up 0 bases, with 13 bases separating them. The part of the CDR3 DNA that was read is TGTGCCTGGAGCACCGGGACAACTAGTGCAGAA. As protein: CAWSTGTTSAE. The complete CDR3 sequence is CAWSTGTTSAETLYF.

For this clone: Gene names are mouse gene names. CDR3 amino acids: CASSDASGAGGASNYAEQFF. The DNA read from the CDR3 is TGTGCCAGCAGTGATGCATCAGGGGCTGGGGGGGCGTCTAACTATGCT. J is TRBJ2-1 and V is TRBV13-1; 10 positions agree with TRBD2. The CDR3 end falls 4 residues outside the read, so it is completed with the germline J gene. Germline assignment: CDR1 NSHNY and CDR2 SYGAGN. This CDR3 is built from 20 residues. The V and J ends lost 0 bases and 0 bases, in that order; junction bases with no gene match: 12.

A note on this clone: Here the gene names and germline are mouse. Coverage ceases 4 residues before the CDR3 finishes, and the germline J gene fills in the end. The chain recombines TRBV1 with TRBJ1-2, with D possibly matching TRBD1 (6 bases). The CDR3 spans 14 residues. Germline V CDR1 and CDR2: NSQYPW, LRSPGD (reference sequence). V gave up 5 bases and J gave up 1 base, with 11 bases separating them. CDR3 residues: CTCSLQGGNSDYTF. The covered CDR3 bases are TGCACCTGCAGTTTACAAGGGGGAAACTCC.

Notes on this clone: The gene symbols are mouse symbols. The CDR3 region is CASSSRLGGSAETLYF. The DNA read from the CDR3 is TGTGCCAGCAGTTCTCGACTGGGGGGGAGTGCAGAA. This chain links TRBV19 with TRBJ2-3; 11 positions match TRBD2. From the germline J gene comes the end of the CDR3, since the read stops 4 residues before it. The CDR3 covers 16 residues. Trimming removed 4 bases from V and 0 bases from J; junction bases left unmatched: 4. Germline V lookup: CDR1 FNHDT, CDR2 SITEND (reference sequence).

There are a few counts of this clone. Gene names denote mouse genes. The read falls 4 residues short of the CDR3 end, and the missing part is taken from the germline J gene. Additional DNA sequences in this sample encode the identical CDR3. The V gene is TRBV14, the J gene TRBJ2-5, with TRBD2 as a possible D gene (6 bases). Germline-derived CDR1 and CDR2 are SGHDT and FRDEAV. The CDR3 contains 14 residues. The V gene lost 2 bases and the J gene lost 0 bases, with 7 bases spanning the gap. The part of the CDR3 DNA that was read is TGTGCCAGCAGTTTGGGGGGAAACCAAGAC. Translation gives CASSLGGNQD. The full-length CDR3 reads as CASSLGGNQDTQYF.

This clone appeared many times. Gene names refer to mouse genes. With the read ending 4 residues before the CDR3 end, the germline J gene is used to fill in that end. Other DNA sequences within the sample encode an identical CDR3. The chain combines TRBV1 with TRBJ2-3, with a possible D match to TRBD2 (6 bases). The CDR3 extends over 15 amino acids. The V gene's germline CDR1 is NSQYPW and CDR2 LRSPGD (reference sequence). Trimming left V 2 bases short and J 0 bases short, with 9 bases between. CDR3: CTCSAPGTSAETLYF. The CDR3 DNA, read in part, is TGCACCTGCAGTGCACCGGGGACTAGTGCAGAA.

Of note for this clone: The germline and genes are mouse ones. Read data end 3 residues before the CDR3 end; the end is taken from the germline J gene. The V gene is TRBV1, the J gene TRBJ1-6; 8 bases agree with TRBD1. TRBJ1-6 is an open reading frame whose function is uncertain. There are 16 residues in the CDR3. In germline, CDR1 is NSQYPW, CDR2 LRSPGD (reference sequence). V shed 0 bases and J 7 bases; nucleotides not matched to a gene: 5. The sequenced CDR3 bases are TGCACCTGCAGTGCAGACCAGGGGGCAGGGAATTCGCCC. Its protein is CTCSADQGAGNSP. The whole CDR3 sequence reads CTCSADQGAGNSPLYF.

About this clone itself: The gene names here belong to mouse. The sequence runs out 4 residues before the end of the CDR3; the remainder is reconstructed from the germline J gene. The genes are TRBV5 and TRBJ2-1; TRBD2 matches 9 bases. J lost 3 bases, V lost 2 bases, and 5 bases had no gene match. Per the germline V gene, CDR1 is LGHNA and CDR2 is YNLKQL (reference sequence). The CDR3 length is 16 residues. The CDR3 DNA, read in part, is TGTGCCAGCAGCCAAACTATGGGGGGGCTCTATGCT. As protein: CASSQTMGGLYA. The entire CDR3 reads CASSQTMGGLYAEQFF.

About this clone: The gene names given are mouse names. The sequence runs out 4 residues before the end of the CDR3; the remainder is reconstructed from the germline J gene. Other DNA sequences in this specimen translate into the identical CDR3. The rearrangement uses TRBV13-2 and TRBJ2-1; 7 bases fit TRBD1. The CDR3 spans 13 residues. V dropped 1 base and J dropped 5; count of bases not matched to a gene: 0. Germline CDR1 reads NNHNN; CDR2 reads SYGAGS (reference sequence). The CDR3 is CASGDTGDAEQFF. The sequenced CDR3 bases are TGTGCCAGCGGTGATACAGGGGATGCT.

This clone was seen a few times. All gene names here are mouse names. The CDR3 end lies 4 residues beyond the end of the read and is filled in from the germline J gene. This rearrangement joins TRBV13-1 to TRBJ2-7; 7 bases agree with TRBD1. V dropped 3 bases and J dropped 0; count of bases not matched to a gene: 6. This CDR3 is built from 15 residues. The germline CDR1 and CDR2 sequences are NSHNY and SYGAGN. CDR3 DNA (partial): TGTGCCAGCAGTGGAACGACAGGGAGCTCCTAT. The encoded protein is CASSGTTGSSY. Given in full, the CDR3 is CASSGTTGSSYEQYF.

A remark on this clone: Its ends do not fully match the called genes, so a read error is possible. Gene names follow the mouse nomenclature. Incomplete CDR3 DNA: TGTGCCTGCAGCGTACAGGGGGCAGGCACCGGG. Translation: CACSVQGAGTG. The CDR3, in full, reads CACSVQGAGTGQLYF. The chain has TRBV13-3 and TRBJ2-2; 9 nucleotides match TRBD1. Read coverage stops 4 residues before the CDR3 terminus; the germline J gene supplies the remainder. The CDR3 extends over 15 amino acids. Germline V gene data show CDR1 as NNHDY and CDR2 as SYVADS.

This clone came up a few times. Mouse germline and gene names are used. The CDR3 DNA, read in part, is TGTGCCAGCTCTCTCTCACAGGGTTACTCC. Translating it yields CASSLSQGYS. The full CDR3 reads CASSLSQGYSDYTF. This chain joins TRBV12-1 and TRBJ1-2; weak D call: TRBD1 (6 bases). The CDR3 end is not reached by the read, which stops 4 residues before it; the germline J gene fills it in. The length of the CDR3 is 14 residues. From germline, CDR1 is SGHSN and CDR2 HYEKVE. V gave up 0 bases and J gave up 3 bases, with 10 bases separating them.

This clone was observed a handful of times. Gene names are the mouse ones. The read terminates 4 residues ahead of where the CDR3 ends, so the germline J gene completes it. Other DNA sequences within the sample encode an identical CDR3. The chain is built from TRBV13-2 and TRBJ2-1; 9 nucleotides match TRBD2. The germline V gene has CDR1 NNHNN and CDR2 SYGAGS (reference sequence). With V trimmed by 2 bases and J by 3 bases, 0 bases remained unmatched. This CDR3 region has 14 residues. Here the CDR3 reads CASGEGLGYAEQFF. The sequenced part of the CDR3 DNA is TGTGCCAGCGGTGAGGGACTGGGCTATGCT.

This clone appeared a few times. Genes and germline are mouse. The CDR3 here is CASMGQSSYEQYF. The covered CDR3 bases are TGTGCCAGCATGGGACAAAGCTCCTAT. The rearrangement joins TRBV19 to TRBJ2-7; weak D call: TRBD1 (6 bases). The read finishes 4 residues shy of the CDR3 end, and the germline J gene is used to complete it. Between the trimmed V and J ends, which lost 6 bases and 0 bases, there was a span of 10 bases. Germline V gene data show CDR1 as FNHDT and CDR2 as SITEND (reference sequence). The CDR3 runs 13 residues.

This clone was observed a few times. Mouse names are used for the genes. At the DNA level, this CDR3 is encoded by other sequences in the same sample as well. The sequenced part of the CDR3 DNA is TGTGCCAGCAGTCGGACAGGGGCGAACACCGGG. Amino acids: CASSRTGANTG. The complete CDR3 reads CASSRTGANTGQLYF. The chain uses TRBV19 and TRBJ2-2; 9 bases align to TRBD1. The read ends 4 residues before the CDR3 terminus; that terminus is restored from the germline J gene. J lost 2 bases, V lost 4 bases, and 3 bases had no gene match. The germline V gene encodes CDR1 FNHDT and CDR2 SITEND (reference sequence). The CDR3 is 15 residues long.

Concerning this clone itself: Genes and germline are mouse. The CDR3 reads CASGHRYNSPLYF. The part of the CDR3 DNA that was read is TGTGCCAGCGGCCACAGATATAATTCGCCC. The chain couples TRBV13-2 to TRBJ1-6; D uncertain. The sequenced fragment ends 3 residues before the CDR3 boundary, so the rest is inferred from the germline J gene. TRBJ1-6 belongs to the ORF category, with a function that is uncertain. Per the germline V gene, CDR1 is NNHNN and CDR2 is SYGAGS (reference sequence). CDR3 length: 13 residues. V lost 5 bases, J lost 4 bases, and 7 bases lay in between.

Regarding this clone: The listed genes are named as in mouse. The read ends 4 residues shy of where the CDR3 ends; the end is completed using the germline J gene. Other nucleotide sequences from this sample produce the same CDR3. The genes are TRBV5 and TRBJ2-7, with 10 bases that match TRBD2. The CDR3 totals 15 residues. After removal of 1 base from V and 3 bases from J, the junction contained 3 bases not matched to a gene. Germline V gene sequence: CDR1 LGHNA, CDR2 YNLKQL (reference sequence). This CDR3 is CASSQVGTGDYEQYF. The CDR3 bases that were read are TGTGCCAGCAGCCAAGTGGGGACTGGGGACTAT.

As concerns this clone: Gene labels here are mouse ones. The DNA ends 4 residues before the CDR3 does, and the rest of the CDR3 is filled in from the germline J gene. The V gene is TRBV1, the J gene TRBJ1-1, with D possibly TRBD1 on 5 matching bases. This CDR3 is 15 amino acids long. Germline loops: CDR1 NSQYPW, CDR2 LRSPGD (reference sequence). Trimming stripped 0 bases from V and 0 bases from J, with 8 bases between. The DNA read from the CDR3 is TGCACCTGCAGTGCAGAGACAGTTGCAAACACA. Translated: CTCSAETVANT. The entire CDR3 sequence reads CTCSAETVANTEVFF.

Turning to this clone: Gene and germline names: mouse. The read ends 3 residues early relative to the CDR3; the germline J gene fills the gap. The J gene is TRBJ1-6, the V gene TRBV13-1, with TRBD1 identical over 10 bases. TRBJ1-6 is an ORF, with its function uncertain. The CDR3 runs 17 residues. With V trimmed by 0 bases and J by 8 bases, 8 bases remained unmatched. CDR1 is NSHNY, CDR2 SYGAGN, per germline. The CDR3 DNA, read in part, is TGTGCCAGCAGTGATGAGAGAGACAGGGGGCGCGATTCGCCC. Protein sequence: CASSDERDRGRDSP. The complete CDR3 reads CASSDERDRGRDSPLYF.

This clone was counted a few times. Each gene name is a mouse one. The CDR3 goes on 4 residues after the read ends, and that part is filled in from the germline J gene. This specimen includes other DNA sequences encoding the same CDR3. This chain joins TRBV5 and TRBJ2-5, with D hard to call. Germline V gene sequence: CDR1 LGHNA, CDR2 YNLKQL (reference sequence). There are 12 residues in the CDR3. Incomplete CDR3 DNA: TGTGCCAGCAGCCAAGAAGGGGAC. This sequence encodes CASSQEGD. The entire CDR3 reads CASSQEGDTQYF.

In the case of this clone: Genes and germline come from the mouse. The read finishes 4 residues shy of the CDR3 end, and the germline J gene is used to complete it. Other nucleotide sequences from this sample produce the same CDR3. The gene calls are TRBV13-1 and TRBJ2-1; 12 nucleotides align to TRBD2. CDR1 is NSHNY and CDR2 is SYGAGN in the germline V gene. The CDR3 extends over 17 amino acids. V lost 0 bases to trimming and J lost 1 base; unmatched junction nucleotides: 2. The sequenced CDR3 bases are TGTGCCAGCAGTGATGGGACTGGGGGGGGAAACTATGCT. It specifies CASSDGTGGGNYA. The entire CDR3 is CASSDGTGGGNYAEQFF.

As concerns this clone: Mouse germline and gene names are used. The observed sequence ends 4 residues before the CDR3 terminus, with the missing tail filled in from the germline J gene. The chain couples TRBV13-1 to TRBJ2-5, with 11 bases fitting TRBD2. This CDR3 is 14 amino acids long. CDR1 and CDR2 from the germline V gene are NSHNY and SYGAGN. The CDR3 here is CASTPLGGQDTQYF. CDR3 DNA (partial): TGTGCCAGCACTCCACTGGGGGGGCAGGAC.

This clone was detected a few times. Gene names follow the mouse nomenclature. The chain's CDR3 is CAFIRDWGAETLYF. The CDR3 DNA, read in part, is TGTGCCTTTATCCGGGACTGGGGTGCAGAA. This rearrangement joins TRBV31 to TRBJ2-3; the match to TRBD2 covers 9 bases. The sequenced fragment ends 4 residues before the CDR3 boundary, so the rest is inferred from the germline J gene. V shed 7 bases, J shed 1 base, and the junction held 6 bases outside the gene matches. Germline V gene lookup returns CDR1 GKSSPN and CDR2 SITVG. The CDR3 is 14 amino acids.

This clone was detected only a few times. Mouse gene names apply. The read falls 4 residues short of the CDR3 end, and the missing part is taken from the germline J gene. Other DNA sequences in the sample encode the same CDR3. V gene TRBV1 combines with J gene TRBJ2-1; maybe TRBD1 (6 bases). Germline V gene sequence: CDR1 NSQYPW, CDR2 LRSPGD (reference sequence). The CDR3 consists of 13 residues. The CDR3 sequence: CTCSATGLAEQFF. Incomplete CDR3 DNA: TGCACCTGCAGTGCTACAGGGCTCGCT.